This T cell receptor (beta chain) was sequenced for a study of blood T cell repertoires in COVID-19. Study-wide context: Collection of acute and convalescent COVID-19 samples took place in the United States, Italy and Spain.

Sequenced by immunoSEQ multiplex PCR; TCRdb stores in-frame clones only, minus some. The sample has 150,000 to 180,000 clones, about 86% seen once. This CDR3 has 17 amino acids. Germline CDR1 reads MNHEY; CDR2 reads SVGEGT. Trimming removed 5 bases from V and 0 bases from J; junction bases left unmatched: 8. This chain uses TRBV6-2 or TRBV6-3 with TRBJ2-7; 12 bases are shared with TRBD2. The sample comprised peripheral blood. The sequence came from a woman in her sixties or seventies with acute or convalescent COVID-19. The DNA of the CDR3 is TGTGCCAGCAGTCTGACTAGCGGGGGTTGGAGCTCCTACGAGCAGTACTTC. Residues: CASSLTSGGWSSYEQYF.